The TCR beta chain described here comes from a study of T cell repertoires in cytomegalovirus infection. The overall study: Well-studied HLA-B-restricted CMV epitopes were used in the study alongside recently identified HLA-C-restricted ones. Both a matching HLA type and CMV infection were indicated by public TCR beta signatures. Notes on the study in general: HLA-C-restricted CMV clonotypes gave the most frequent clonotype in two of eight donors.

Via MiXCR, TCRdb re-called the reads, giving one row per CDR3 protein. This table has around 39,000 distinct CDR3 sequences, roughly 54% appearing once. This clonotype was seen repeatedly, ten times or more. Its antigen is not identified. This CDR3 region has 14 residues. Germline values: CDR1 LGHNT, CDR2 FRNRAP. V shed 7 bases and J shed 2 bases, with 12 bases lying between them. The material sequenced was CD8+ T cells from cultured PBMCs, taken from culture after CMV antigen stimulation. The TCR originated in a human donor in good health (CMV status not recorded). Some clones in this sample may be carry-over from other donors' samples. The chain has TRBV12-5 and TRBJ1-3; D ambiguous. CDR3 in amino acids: CASAFGGAGNTIYF. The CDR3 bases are TGTGCTAGTGCCTTTGGTGGGGCTGGAAACACCATATATTTT.